The rows below give T cell receptor beta chains drawn from one sample of a study of response to subunit inactivated influenza vaccine. TCRdb fed the RT-PCR reads into MiXCR, producing one record per CDR3 protein. The table lists roughly 570,000 distinct CDR3 sequences, around 15% of them singletons, with approximately 10% in the top ten. The material sequenced was PBMCs from blood, taken about 13 days after vaccination. The receptors shown here come from a man in his fifties or sixties who received an inactivated influenza vaccine. Both conserved end residues are part of each CDR3. Each record gives: J gene, D gene, V gene, clone size, CDR3 protein, CDR3 DNA. The D gene is left open where the match is weak. Where a row states a size, it is once, few, many or the class of an expanded clone; other rows omit it.

j_gene: TRBJ2-2; d_gene: TRBD1; v_gene: TRBV20-1; abundance: few; CDR3aa: CSARQGAFTNTGELFF; CDR3nt: TGCAGTGCTAGACAGGGGGCGTTTACGAACACCGGGGAGCTGTTTTTT
j_gene: TRBJ2-7; d_gene: TRBD2; v_gene: TRBV20-1; abundance: many; CDR3aa: CSALGTSGTYEQYF; CDR3nt: TGCAGTGCTCTCGGGACTAGCGGAACCTACGAGCAGTACTTC
j_gene: TRBJ2-3; d_gene: TRBD1; v_gene: TRBV20-1; abundance: few; CDR3aa: CSAEDRTHTDTQYF; CDR3nt: TGCAGTGCAGAGGACAGGACCCACACAGATACGCAGTATTTT
j_gene: TRBJ1-5; d_gene: TRBD1; v_gene: TRBV12-3/TRBV12-4; abundance: many; CDR3aa: CASSLGQGANQPQHF; CDR3nt: TGTGCCAGCAGTTTAGGACAGGGGGCTAATCAGCCCCAGCATTTT
j_gene: TRBJ2-7; d_gene: -; v_gene: TRBV5-5; abundance: few; CDR3aa: CASSLEGGLGFEQYF; CDR3nt: TGTGCCAGCAGCTTGGAAGGGGGGTTGGGCTTCGAGCAGTACTTC
j_gene: TRBJ1-1; d_gene: -; v_gene: TRBV6-2/TRBV6-3; abundance: -; CDR3aa: CASSYSPYGATEAFF; CDR3nt: TGTGCCAGCAGTTATTCGCCCTATGGGGCCACTGAAGCTTTCTTT
j_gene: TRBJ2-7; d_gene: -; v_gene: TRBV3-1; abundance: many; CDR3aa: CASSQAYEQYF; CDR3nt: TGTGCCAGCAGCCAAGCCTACGAGCAGTACTTC
j_gene: TRBJ2-1; d_gene: -; v_gene: TRBV5-6; abundance: many; CDR3aa: CASSLGLSSGEQFF; CDR3nt: TGTGCCAGCAGCTTGGGACTATCATCTGGTGAGCAGTTCTTC
j_gene: TRBJ1-3; d_gene: -; v_gene: TRBV5-1; abundance: few; CDR3aa: CASSFEPAENTIYF; CDR3nt: TGCGCCAGCAGCTTTGAACCCGCGGAAAACACCATATATTTT
j_gene: TRBJ2-1; d_gene: TRBD2; v_gene: TRBV29-1; abundance: few; CDR3aa: CSASAYLGGNEQFF; CDR3nt: TGCAGCGCCTCGGCTTACTTGGGAGGGAATGAGCAGTTCTTC
j_gene: TRBJ2-7; d_gene: TRBD2; v_gene: TRBV20-1; abundance: -; CDR3aa: CSAVPSGVVEQYF; CDR3nt: TGCAGTGCTGTCCCTAGCGGGGTTGTCGAGCAGTACTTC
j_gene: TRBJ1-5; d_gene: TRBD1; v_gene: TRBV5-1; abundance: -; CDR3aa: CASKPGTGGGQPQHF; CDR3nt: TGCGCCAGCAAACCCGGGACAGGGGGAGGACAGCCCCAGCATTTT
j_gene: TRBJ1-1; d_gene: TRBD1; v_gene: TRBV3-1; abundance: few; CDR3aa: CASSQVSAGGKLF; CDR3nt: TGTGCCAGCAGCCAAGTGTCGGCAGGGGGGAAGCTGTTT
j_gene: TRBJ2-7; d_gene: -; v_gene: TRBV10-3; abundance: many; CDR3aa: CAISDLQPKGYEQYF; CDR3nt: TGTGCCATCAGTGATTTACAGCCCAAGGGGTACGAGCAGTACTTC
j_gene: TRBJ2-5; d_gene: -; v_gene: TRBV4-3; abundance: few; CDR3aa: CASSQEIGAWETQYF; CDR3nt: TGCGCCAGCAGCCAAGAGATAGGGGCCTGGGAGACCCAGTACTTC
j_gene: TRBJ1-5; d_gene: TRBD1; v_gene: TRBV7-6; abundance: -; CDR3aa: CASSIGQGASNQPQHF; CDR3nt: TGTGCCAGCAGCATTGGACAGGGGGCTAGCAATCAGCCCCAGCATTTT
j_gene: TRBJ2-6; d_gene: -; v_gene: TRBV20-1; abundance: few; CDR3aa: CRAGSIGANVLTF; CDR3nt: TGCAGGGCCGGGTCCATAGGGGCCAACGTCCTGACTTTC
j_gene: TRBJ2-3; d_gene: TRBD1; v_gene: TRBV6-1; abundance: few; CDR3aa: CASSTGQITDTQYF; CDR3nt: TGTGCCAGCAGTACGGGACAGATCACAGATACGCAGTATTTT
j_gene: TRBJ2-7; d_gene: TRBD2; v_gene: TRBV20-1; abundance: many; CDR3aa: CSGDGGRSYEQYF; CDR3nt: TGCAGCGGGGATGGCGGGAGATCCTACGAGCAGTACTTC
j_gene: TRBJ2-5; d_gene: -; v_gene: TRBV27; abundance: -; CDR3aa: CASSFLDNQETQYF; CDR3nt: TGTGCCAGCAGTTTTTTGGACAACCAAGAGACCCAGTACTTC
j_gene: TRBJ1-5; d_gene: -; v_gene: TRBV2; abundance: -; CDR3aa: CAFNQPQHF; CDR3nt: TGTGCTTTCAATCAGCCCCAGCATTTT
j_gene: TRBJ2-7; d_gene: -; v_gene: TRBV7-9; abundance: few; CDR3aa: CASSPTGTNPYEQYF; CDR3nt: TGTGCCAGCAGCCCAACCGGGACAAACCCCTACGAGCAGTACTTC
j_gene: TRBJ2-3; d_gene: -; v_gene: TRBV10-3; abundance: many; CDR3aa: CAISEGGGIGTDTQYF; CDR3nt: TGTGCCATCAGTGAGGGTGGCGGGATCGGCACAGATACGCAGTATTTT
j_gene: TRBJ1-2; d_gene: -; v_gene: TRBV20-1; abundance: many; CDR3aa: CSANDGSGYTF; CDR3nt: TGCAGTGCAAATGACGGGAGTGGCTACACCTTC
j_gene: TRBJ2-6; d_gene: -; v_gene: TRBV7-8; abundance: many; CDR3aa: CASSLGGTGANVLTF; CDR3nt: TGTGCCAGCAGCTTAGGGGGAACTGGGGCCAACGTCCTGACTTTC
j_gene: TRBJ2-1; d_gene: -; v_gene: TRBV12-3/TRBV12-4; abundance: -; CDR3aa: CASRTSRDYNEQFF; CDR3nt: TGTGCCAGCAGAACATCCCGGGACTACAATGAGCAGTTCTTC
j_gene: TRBJ1-1; d_gene: -; v_gene: TRBV5-1; abundance: many; CDR3aa: CANTANTEAFF; CDR3nt: TGCGCCAACACAGCGAACACTGAAGCTTTCTTT
j_gene: TRBJ2-3; d_gene: TRBD1; v_gene: TRBV20-1; abundance: few; CDR3aa: CSATPGQGNTDTQYF; CDR3nt: TGCAGTGCGACACCGGGACAGGGAAACACAGATACGCAGTATTTT
j_gene: TRBJ1-2; d_gene: -; v_gene: TRBV3-1; abundance: -; CDR3aa: CASSRNRLFGGYTF; CDR3nt: TGTGCCAGCAGCCGAAACCGACTGTTTGGAGGCTACACCTTC